This TCR beta chain was retrieved from a study of blood T cell repertoires in COVID-19. In the original workflow: It was from reference gene primer amplification that nucleated cell counts were estimated. The repertoire was sequenced with immunoSEQ multiplex PCR; TCRdb's copy has only in-frame clones and lacks some. The V and J calls and the clone size are those of that table, but D and trimming were determined from the DNA. The sample shows approximately 460,000 clones, roughly nine tenths of them seen only once. With 3 bases removed from V and 2 bases from J, the gap between germline ends came to 9 bases. Germline CDR1 and CDR2: SGHRS and YFSETQ. The CDR3 covers 15 residues.

The sequenced material came from peripheral blood. The chain has TRBV5-1 and TRBJ2-6, with no clear D. The clonotype comes from a man aged 18 to 30 with COVID-19, enrolled during active disease. CDR3 residues: CASSSDITGANVLTF. CDR3 nucleotide sequence: TGCGCCAGCAGCTCAGACATAACTGGGGCCAACGTCCTGACTTTC.